Below are 6 T cell receptor beta chains sequenced from a single sample in a study of blood T cell repertoires in COVID-19. Measured with immunoSEQ multiplex PCR; TCRdb has only the in-frame clones, and not every one. This table has 45,000 to 65,000 clones, under 85% appearing once. The sequenced sample was peripheral blood. These receptors were obtained from a man aged 65 to 85 with active COVID-19.

This chain connects TRBV4-3 to TRBJ2-3, with 11 bases that match TRBD2. CDR3 size: 15 residues. The germline gives CDR1 LGHNA, CDR2 YSLEER. Trimming at V came to 4 bases and at J to 1 base, leaving 1 base not matched to a gene. CDR3 region: CASSLLAGGTDTQYF. In DNA, the CDR3 is TGCGCCAGCAGCCTACTAGCGGGGGGCACAGATACGCAGTATTTT.

This clone was recorded only once. The rearrangement links TRBV9 to TRBJ2-1; D gene uncertain. Germline values: CDR1 SGDLS, CDR2 YYNGEE. The V gene lost 0 bases and the J gene lost 6 bases, with 7 bases spanning the gap. The CDR3 runs 13 residues. The CDR3 DNA reads TGTGCCAGCAGCGTAGATCTAGGCAATGAGCAGTTCTTC. Its translation is CASSVDLGNEQFF.

The rearrangement links TRBV7-9 to TRBJ2-7; 9 bases agree with TRBD1. The germline V gene has CDR1 SEHNR and CDR2 FQNEAQ (reference sequence). The CDR3 is 14 residues long. Trimming at V came to 6 bases and at J to 4 bases, leaving 7 bases not matched to a gene. CDR3 amino acids: CASSSGTGIYEQYF. The DNA for the CDR3 is TGTGCCAGCAGTTCCGGGACAGGGATTTACGAGCAGTACTTC.

This clone was recorded once. The CDR3, as DNA: TGTGCCAGCAGCTTGAACCAGGGCCCCACAGATACGCAGTATTTT. Translated: CASSLNQGPTDTQYF. The chain combines TRBV5-5 with TRBJ2-3; possible D gene TRBD1, 5 bases. The germline CDR1 and CDR2 sequences are SGHKS and YYEKEE (reference sequence). V was trimmed by 1 base and J by 2 bases, leaving 11 bases between them. The CDR3 length is 15 residues.

This chain links TRBV29-1 with TRBJ2-2; 9 bases fit TRBD1. Looked up from germline, CDR1 is SQVTM and CDR2 is ANQGSEA. This CDR3 has 15 residues. Trimming removed 7 bases from V and 3 bases from J; junction bases left unmatched: 9. CDR3 nucleotide sequence: TGCAGCGGTACGGCCGGGACAGGGTACACCGGGGAGCTGTTTTTT. This codes for CSGTAGTGYTGELFF.

This clone has more than one count but fewer than ten. The gene calls are TRBV5-4 and TRBJ1-3; D is undetermined. The CDR3 is 15 amino acids. The V and J ends lost 5 bases and 3 bases respectively, with 15 bases between them. Per germline, CDR1 SGHNT and CDR2 YYREEE (reference sequence). CDR3 coding DNA: TGTGCCAGCAGTTCAACGGGGTACGGTGGAAACACCATATATTTT. Protein sequence: CASSSTGYGGNTIYF.